This T cell receptor (beta chain) emerged from a study of monozygotic twins with inflammatory bowel disease. A remark on this clonotype: What it binds is unknown.

Findings of the study overall: Those with IBD had lower TCRbeta diversity (inverse Simpson) than their healthy co-twins did.

TCRdb reanalyzed the 5' RACE reads and collapses them to one entry per CDR3 protein, without DNA. In all, the sample yields a few hundred thousand distinct CDR3 sequences. This CDR3 contains 15 residues. CDR1 and CDR2 (germline): SEHNR, FQNEAQ (reference sequence). This clonotype was obtained from a human donor with ulcerative colitis or Crohn's disease, or a healthy co-twin of an affected twin (not recorded which). The sequenced sample consisted of blood. The chain joins TRBV7-9 to TRBJ1-1; checking the TCRdb D call of TRBD1 is not possible without DNA. CDR3 region: CASSPRGGGYTEAFF.